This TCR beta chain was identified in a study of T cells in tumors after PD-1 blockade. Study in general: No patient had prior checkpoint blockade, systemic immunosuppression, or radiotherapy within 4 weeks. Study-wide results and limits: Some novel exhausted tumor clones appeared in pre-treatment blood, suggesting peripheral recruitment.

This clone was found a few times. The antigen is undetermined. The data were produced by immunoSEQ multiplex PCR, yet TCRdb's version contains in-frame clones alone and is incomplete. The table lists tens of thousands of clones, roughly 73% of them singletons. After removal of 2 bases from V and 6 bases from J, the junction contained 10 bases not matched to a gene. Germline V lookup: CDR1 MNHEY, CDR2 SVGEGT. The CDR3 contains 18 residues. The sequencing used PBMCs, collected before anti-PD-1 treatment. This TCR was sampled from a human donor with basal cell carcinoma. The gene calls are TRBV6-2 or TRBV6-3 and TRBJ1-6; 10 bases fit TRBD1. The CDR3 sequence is CASSYRLTRQGANSPLHF. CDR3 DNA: TGTGCCAGCAGTTACCGCCTGACGCGACAGGGGGCTAATTCACCCCTCCACTTT.